This TCR beta chain was profiled in a study of OX40 agonist ivuxolimab in advanced cancers. Study details: The drug used for patients, ivuxolimab, was an agonistic anti-OX40 (CD134) antibody.

The table came from immunoSEQ multiplex PCR; TCRdb's copy has only in-frame clones and leaves some out. The sample gives over 40,000 clones, approximately 80% of which show up once; just over 5% is in the top ten. This CDR3 is 14 amino acids long. From germline, CDR1 is KGHSH and CDR2 LQKENI. Germline trimming cut 8 bases from V and 2 bases from J; bases unmatched to any gene: 8. The chain is built from TRBV18 and TRBJ2-7, with 8 nucleotides matching TRBD1. This material consisted of CD4+ or CD8+ T cells sorted from blood, taken in a trial of the OX40 agonist ivuxolimab. The TCR was taken from an adult with an advanced solid tumor such as melanoma, head and neck, liver or kidney cancer. CDR3 sequence: CASAVGQATYEQYF. CDR3 nucleotide sequence: TGTGCCAGCGCCGTGGGACAGGCCACCTACGAGCAGTACTTC.